The rows below give T cell receptor beta chains drawn from one sample of a study of cytomegalovirus exposure and HLA in healthy donors. This table comes from immunoSEQ multiplex PCR, and its TCRdb copy is limited to in-frame clones, with some not included. The profile covers around 80,000 clones, with approximately 69% appearing a single time and more than 8.5% taken by the ten largest. The sequencing sample was made of PBMCs. The receptor source for this set is a man aged 40-50 years in good health and CMV-seropositive. Each CDR3 is given with its conserved first and last residue. Fields, in order: clone size, V gene, D gene, J gene, CDR3 length, CDR3 DNA, CDR3 protein. D genes are given only for firm matches. Clone size, where shown, is once, few, many, or a class for clones that have expanded.

>NA|TRBV28|NA|TRBJ2-7|14
TGTGCCAGCAGTTTGAACCCCGGGTCCTACGAGCAGTACTTC
CASSLNPGSYEQYF
>NA|TRBV9|NA|TRBJ2-1|11
TGTGCCAGCAGCGCGGACAATGAGCAGTTCTTC
CASSADNEQFF
>NA|TRBV9|NA|TRBJ2-2|16
TGTGCCAGCAGCGTAGAGGGACTCAGGGACACCGGGGAGCTGTTTTTT
CASSVEGLRDTGELFF
>NA|TRBV28|NA|TRBJ1-1|17
TGTGCCAGCAGTTTATTTAATACAGGGATGTCGAACACTGAAGCTTTCTTT
CASSLFNTGMSNTEAFF
>NA|TRBV10-1|TRBD2|TRBJ2-1|15
TGCGCCAGCAGTGAACGGCGGGAGGCCTACAATGAGCAGTTCTTC
CASSERREAYNEQFF
>few|TRBV2|NA|TRBJ2-7|13
TGTGCCAGCAGTCTACAGGGTCCCTACGAGCAGTACTTC
CASSLQGPYEQYF
>few|TRBV6-5|NA|TRBJ1-2|15
TGTGCCAGCGGCGAGGGTCGTAGGGCCCTCTATGGCTACACCTTC
CASGEGRRALYGYTF
>NA|TRBV27|TRBD2|TRBJ2-1|16
TGTGCCAGCAGTTTACTAGCGGGAGTTATGGTCAATGAGCAGTTCTTC
CASSLLAGVMVNEQFF
>NA|TRBV10-3|TRBD1|TRBJ1-2|15
TGTGCCATCAGCAGAGGAGGACAGGGGAACTATGGCTACACCTTC
CAISRGGQGNYGYTF
>NA|TRBV30|TRBD1|TRBJ2-7|12
TGTGCCTCGACAGGGTTAATGGACGAGCAGTACTTC
CASTGLMDEQYF
>once|TRBV28|NA|TRBJ1-1|15
TGTGCCAGCAGTTTATATGGTTTAGGGGACAAGAAGGCTTTCTTT
CASSLYGLGDKKAFF
>NA|TRBV15|NA|TRBJ1-1|14
TGTGCCACCAGCATAGGACAAGCCAGGGAAGAAGCTTTCTTT
CATSIGQAREEAFF
>NA|TRBV18|TRBD1|TRBJ2-7|20
TGTGCCAGCTCACCAGGGACAGGGGTTACTTCGGAAAAAGTAACTTACGAGCAGTACTTC
CASSPGTGVTSEKVTYEQYF
>few|TRBV7-9|NA|TRBJ1-1|13
TGTGCCAGCAGCTTGGACATGAACACTGAAGCTTTCTTT
CASSLDMNTEAFF
>NA|TRBV9|NA|TRBJ2-5|14
TGTGCCAGCAGCGTAGGGCCAAATCAAGAGACCCAGTACTTC
CASSVGPNQETQYF
>few|TRBV28|NA|TRBJ2-1|10
TGTGCCAGCAAACAGCTTGAGCAGTTCTTC
CASKQLEQFF
>NA|TRBV28|TRBD1|TRBJ2-3|16
TGTGCCAGCAGTGCGGGAGGGACAGGGGGAACAGATACGCAGTATTTT
CASSAGGTGGTDTQYF
>NA|TRBV5-8|NA|TRBJ1-5|12
TGTGCCAGCAGCTTGTCTGGAGGGCCCCAGCATTTT
CASSLSGGPQHF
>NA|TRBV28|NA|TRBJ1-1|13
TGTGCCAGCAGTTTATCGGGGAAGGGAGAAGCTTTCTTT
CASSLSGKGEAFF
>NA|TRBV30|TRBD1|TRBJ1-6|16
TGTGCCTGGACTCAAAGGGGAAGGGACAGATCTTCACCCCTCCACTTT
CAWTQRGRDRSSPLHF
>NA|TRBV7-8|NA|TRBJ1-2|13
TGTGCCAGCAGCCTGAGAGGGAGGGATGGCTACACCTTC
CASSLRGRDGYTF
>NA|TRBV2|TRBD1|TRBJ2-5|15
TGTGCCAGCAGTGAAACGACAGGGAGTCAAGAGACCCAGTACTTC
CASSETTGSQETQYF
>NA|TRBV28|TRBD1|TRBJ1-5|14
TGTGCCAGCAGTAGATCAGGGGGAAAACAGCCCCAGCATTTT
CASSRSGGKQPQHF